The T cell receptor beta chain under discussion was sequenced for a study of breast tumors, draining lymph nodes, adjacent tissues (dated by TCRdb to about 2016). In the study overall: TCR beta repertoires were compared across tumor, adjacent nontumor tissue and axillary lymph nodes obtained from breast cancer patients. In human breast cancer, the study set out to assess how tumor, surrounding tissue and draining lymph node repertoires relate to one another and whether T cells might be exchanged between them. Results and caveats for the whole study, not just this receptor: The conclusion that tumor T cells originate in lymph nodes was presented as consistent with a hypothesis rather than as directly demonstrated. The data were considered consistent with the idea that most tumor T cells come from the lymph node and then expand in tumor tissue. Tumor T-cell repertoires showed less diversity than lymph node repertoires and more diversity than nontumor tissue repertoires, and tumor T-cell repertoires showed preferential V and J gene usage. In luminal-like breast cancer, tumor and nontumor tissue repertoires resembled each other significantly more than in basal-like breast cancer.

The reads were generated on an Illumina HiSeq 2000. TCR beta chain libraries were generated by multiplex PCR amplification. The amplified TCR beta chain products were analyzed by high-throughput sequencing. TCRdb handled the public reads itself, with Q25 trimming in fastp and clone calling in MiXCR, and kept productive beta chains. Identical CDR3 protein sequences are pooled into one entry, listed with their most common genes and DNA. This sample holds some 120,000 distinct CDR3 sequences; just under 20% were observed only once. The top ten hold less than 4% of the sample. This clonotype was seen ten or more times. No cognate antigen has been identified for it. The junction differs from germline at one of its ends, possibly a read error. Its CDR3 holds 13 amino acids, cysteine through phenylalanine. The kept DNA is CDR3 alone, 39 bases in frame from the first base. CDR1 and CDR2, per the germline V gene, are SGHRS and YFSETQ.

The lymph node samples were taken from the axillary draining lymph nodes of breast cancer patients. The TCR originated in a female donor with breast cancer. Some clones in this sample may be carry-over from other donors' samples. The sample was axillary lymph node tissue. The chain was built from TRBV5-1 and TRBJ2-3; the D element could tentatively be TRBD1 or TRBD2, as 5 bases agree for each. The nucleotides are TGTGCCAGCAGCTTAGTGGGGGCAGATACGCAGTATTTT. Translated, it gives CASSLVGADTQYF.